What follows are 27 T cell receptor beta chains derived from one specimen sequenced in a study of CD8+ T cells in alopecia areata. RNA extraction was followed by reverse transcription into cDNA, which acted as the sequencing template. Measured with immunoSEQ multiplex PCR; TCRdb has only the in-frame clones, and not every one. The table lists about 180,000 clones, 40% to 65% of them singletons, with 11% in the top ten. The treatment was: oral pan-JAK inhibitor, 5-10 mg twice daily. Sequences were derived from CD8+ T cells sorted from blood, sampled at week 24, from a patient treated with tofacitinib. These TCRs come from a human donor with alopecia areata.

The rearrangement links TRBV7-6 to TRBJ2-2; D remains ambiguous. The ends were cut back, 5 bases at V and 3 bases at J, with 7 bases in the middle. The CDR3 loop spans 13 amino acids. The germline V gene encodes CDR1 SGHVS and CDR2 FNYEAQ. In nucleotides, the CDR3 is TGTGCCAGCAGCCCTGGATACACCGGGGAGCTGTTTTTT. It encodes CASSPGYTGELFF.

J is TRBJ2-1 and V is TRBV6-1, with TRBD1 matching 12 bases. CDR3 length equals 16 residues. Germline loops: CDR1 MNHNS, CDR2 SASEGT. J gave up 9 bases and V 4 bases, and 10 bases lay outside the gene matches. The CDR3 sequence is CASSGPRDRGPGEQFF. The CDR3, as DNA: TGTGCCAGCAGTGGGCCCCGGGACAGGGGGCCAGGTGAGCAGTTCTTC.

The chain couples TRBV7-6 to TRBJ2-5, with D possibly being TRBD1 or TRBD2 (5 bases each). V lost 5 bases, J lost 2 bases, and 21 bases lay in between. Germline CDR1 SGHVS, CDR2 FNYEAQ. The CDR3 contains 17 residues. The CDR3 protein is CASSPGPREGGQETQYF. The CDR3 coding sequence is TGTGCCAGCAGCCCGGGGCCCAGGGAAGGAGGTCAAGAGACCCAGTACTTC.

The table lists this clone with a count of one. V is TRBV7-3 and J is TRBJ2-6, with unresolved D. Trimming left V 5 bases short and J 8 bases short, with 10 bases between. CDR1 and CDR2 (germline): SGHTA, FQGTGA. The CDR3 extends over 13 amino acids. CDR3 sequence (DNA): TGTGCCAGCAGCCCTTCGAACACCAACGTCCTGACTTTC. Protein product: CASSPSNTNVLTF.

In this sample, this clone turned up once. The rearrangement joins TRBV4-3 to TRBJ2-1; 7 nucleotides line up with TRBD2. From germline, CDR1 is LGHNA and CDR2 YSLEER. The CDR3 runs 15 residues. V was pared by 1 base and J by 3 bases, with 3 bases of the junction left unmatched. The CDR3 DNA sequence: TGCGCCAGCAGCCAAGGGGGAGGGCGCTACAATGAGCAGTTCTTC. It specifies CASSQGGGRYNEQFF.

The chain is built from TRBV27 and TRBJ2-5, with D possibly being TRBD1 (5 bases). CDR3 length: 14 residues. The V and J ends lost 0 bases and 5 bases respectively, with 10 bases between them. The germline CDR1 and CDR2 sequences are MNHEY and SMNVEV (reference sequence). CDR3 DNA: TGTGCCAGCAGTTTATCCGGCAGGGTGGAGACCCAGTACTTC. It translates to CASSLSGRVETQYF.

CDR3 in amino acids: CASSLEPYEQYF. DNA for the CDR3: TGTGCCAGCAGCTTGGAGCCCTACGAGCAGTACTTC. V gene TRBV11-2 combines with J gene TRBJ2-7; D is unresolved. Germline CDR1 reads SGHAT; CDR2 reads FQNNGV. The CDR3 consists of 12 residues. With 3 bases removed from V and 2 bases from J, the gap between germline ends came to 5 bases.

This clone has only one observation. The CDR3 here is CASRTGVAQYF. CDR3 bases: TGTGCCAGCAGGACAGGGGTCGCGCAGTATTTT. The V and J genes are TRBV25-1 and TRBJ2-3; TRBD1 agrees at 8 bases. V lost 6 bases to trimming and J lost 10 bases; unmatched junction nucleotides: 3. The germline V gene has CDR1 MGHDK and CDR2 SYGVNS. This CDR3 contains 11 residues.

This rearrangement joins TRBV29-1 to TRBJ1-1; D gene uncertain. The V end lost 4 bases, the J end lost 1 base, and 7 bases lay between the germline ends. The CDR3 runs 12 residues. The V gene's germline CDR1 is SQVTM and CDR2 ANQGSEA. The CDR3 DNA reads as TGCAGCGTTGGACTCGAGAACACTGAAGCTTTCTTT. Translated, it gives CSVGLENTEAFF. Filled out from reference TRBV29-1 and TRBJ1-1, the complete variable domain reads SAVISQKPSRDICQRGTSLTIQCQVDSQVTMMFWYRQQPGQSLTLIATANQGSEATYESGFVIDKFPISRPNLTFSTLTVSNMSPEDSSIYLCSVGLENTEAFFGQGTRLTVV.

This chain links TRBV5-6 with TRBJ2-1, with 12 nucleotides matching TRBD2. The junction had 8 bases not matched to a gene; V was cut back by 6 bases and J by 10 bases. Germline assignment: CDR1 SGHDT and CDR2 YYEEEE. The CDR3 sequence is 14 residues long. CDR3 sequence (DNA): TGTGCCAGCACTACTAGCGGGGGGTCAGCGGAGCAGTTCTTC. Translating it yields CASTTSGGSAEQFF.

This clone was counted a few times. The rearrangement links TRBV27 to TRBJ1-1, with D perhaps matching TRBD1 (6 bases). V lost 4 bases and J lost 10, with 16 bases in between. The CDR3 runs 13 residues. Per germline, CDR1 MNHEY and CDR2 SMNVEV (reference sequence). The CDR3 DNA reads as TGTGCCAGCAGTTCCCTGACAGGATCAGGAGCTTTCTTT. Its protein product is CASSSLTGSGAFF.

V gene TRBV9 combines with J gene TRBJ1-2; possible D gene TRBD1, 5 bases. The V and J ends lost 3 bases and 5 bases respectively, with 32 bases between them. Looked up from germline, CDR1 is SGDLS and CDR2 is YYNGEE. The CDR3 runs to 20 residues. The CDR3 DNA follows: TGTGCCAGCAGCGACCAAGACCCCAGGGCGGGAGGGTCGAGAGGGTATGGCTACACCTTC. It yields the protein CASSDQDPRAGGSRGYGYTF.

The genes are TRBV4-3 and TRBJ2-3; 7 bases are a match to TRBD2. Germline CDR1 LGHNA, CDR2 YSLEER. V lost 0 bases, J lost 2 bases, and 2 bases stayed unmatched. There are 15 residues in the CDR3. In nucleotides, the CDR3 is TGCGCCAGCAGCCAAGAAGCGGGGCCCACAGATACGCAGTATTTT. This codes for CASSQEAGPTDTQYF.

This sequence joins TRBV30 and TRBJ2-1, with 9 bases lining up with TRBD2. V shed 0 bases and J 2 bases; nucleotides not matched to a gene: 2. The germline CDR1 and CDR2 sequences are GTSNPN and SVGIG (reference sequence). The CDR3 is 15 amino acids. The CDR3 region is CAWSVSSGAYNEQFF. The CDR3, as DNA: TGTGCCTGGAGTGTATCTAGCGGGGCCTACAATGAGCAGTTCTTC. Variable domain in full (rest from reference TRBV30 and TRBJ2-1): SQTIHQWPATLVQPVGSPLSLECTVEGTSNPNLYWYRQAAGRGLQLLFYSVGIGQISSEVPQNLSASRPQDRQFILSSKKLLLSDSGFYLCAWSVSSGAYNEQFFGPGTRLTVL.

This clone was observed a few times. The gene calls are TRBV9 and TRBJ1-2; D perhaps matches TRBD1 (5 bases). This CDR3 is 14 amino acids long. With 3 bases removed from V and 5 bases from J, the gap between germline ends came to 14 bases. The germline V gene encodes CDR1 SGDLS and CDR2 YYNGEE. CDR3: CASSAGDGSYGYTF. As DNA, the CDR3 is TGTGCCAGCAGCGCGGGGGACGGCTCATATGGCTACACCTTC.

The chain recombines TRBV30 with TRBJ1-1; D gene unclear. Trimming stripped 2 bases from V and 4 bases from J, with 8 bases between. The CDR3 length is 12 residues. Germline V gives CDR1 GTSNPN, CDR2 SVGIG (reference sequence). The CDR3: CAWSLGITEAFF. The DNA for the CDR3 is TGTGCCTGGAGTTTAGGAATCACTGAAGCTTTCTTT.

In the case of this clone: The same CDR3 arises from other DNA sequences in this sample as well. The chain carries TRBV7-9 and TRBJ2-3; D might be TRBD1 or TRBD2, each matching 6 bases. V lost 0 bases to trimming and J lost 2 bases, with 9 bases between them. CDR3 length equals 15 residues. CDR1 and CDR2 from the germline V gene are SEHNR and FQNEAQ (reference sequence). As DNA, the CDR3 is TGTGCCAGCAGCTTAGCGGGGGGCCCCACAGATACGCAGTATTTT. This codes for CASSLAGGPTDTQYF.

The J gene is TRBJ1-5, the V gene TRBV6-4; D gene unclear. The germline gives CDR1 MRHNA, CDR2 SNTAGT. V was cut by 10 bases and J by 5 bases, with 6 bases left in between. The CDR3 is 10 residues long. CDR3 region: CAITDQPQHF. CDR3 DNA: TGTGCCATCACCGATCAGCCCCAGCATTTT.

This chain connects TRBV5-6 to TRBJ2-3; the match to TRBD1 covers 12 bases. The CDR3 has 15 residues. CDR1 is SGHDT, CDR2 YYEEEE, per germline. V lost 4 bases, J lost 5 bases, and 5 bases stayed unmatched. The DNA of the CDR3 is TGTGCCAGCAGCACGGGACAGGGGGCTTTAGATACGCAGTATTTT. As protein: CASSTGQGALDTQYF. The full variable domain, completed using reference TRBV5-6 and TRBJ2-3, is DAGVTQSPTHLIKTRGQQVTLRCSPKSGHDTVSWYQQALGQGPQFIFQYYEEEERQRGNFPDRFSGHQFPNYSSELNVNALLLGDSALYLCASSTGQGALDTQYFGPGTRLTVL.

This clone occurred a few times. This chain connects TRBV13 to TRBJ2-7; TRBD1 might be the D (5 bases). The CDR3 covers 12 residues. Trimming left V 5 bases short and J 3 bases short, with 8 bases between. Germline-derived CDR1 and CDR2 are PRHDT and FYEKMQ (reference sequence). CDR3 DNA sequence: TGTGCCAGCAGCCAGGGCAACTACGAGCAGTACTTC. It specifies CASSQGNYEQYF.

The rearrangement uses TRBV14 and TRBJ2-2; 11 bases align to TRBD1. Germline V gene lookup returns CDR1 SGHDN and CDR2 FVKESK. V gave up 1 base and J gave up 3 bases; unmatched junction bases: 4. The CDR3 covers 17 residues. In nucleotides, the CDR3 is TGTGCCAGCAGCCAAGTGGACAGGGGGCGCGACACCGGGGAGCTGTTTTTT. Translated, it gives CASSQVDRGRDTGELFF.

This clone was seen a handful of times. The chain links TRBV19 to TRBJ2-2, with unresolved D. The CDR3 covers 15 residues. Between the trimmed V and J ends, which lost 4 bases and 6 bases, there was a span of 15 bases. The V gene's germline CDR1 is LNHDA and CDR2 SQIVND (reference sequence). As DNA, the CDR3 is TGTGCCAGTAGTAGGATACAAGAGATGGCCGGGGAGCTGTTTTTT. Translated, it gives CASSRIQEMAGELFF. The full variable domain, with the rest looked up from reference TRBV19 and TRBJ2-2, is DGGITQSPKYLFRKEGQNVTLSCEQNLNHDAMYWYRQDPGQGLRLIYYSQIVNDFQKGDIAEGYSVSREKKESFPLTVTSAQKNPTAFYLCASSRIQEMAGELFFGEGSRLTVL.

The rearrangement links TRBV29-1 to TRBJ2-7; 9 positions agree with TRBD1. The CDR3 covers 18 residues. Trimming at V came to 6 bases and at J to 0 bases, leaving 18 bases not matched to a gene. Germline V gives CDR1 SQVTM, CDR2 ANQGSEA. This CDR3 is CSVKGPGPGQGPSYEQYF. The CDR3 nucleotides read TGCAGCGTCAAAGGCCCGGGTCCGGGACAGGGACCCTCCTACGAGCAGTACTTC.

V usage is TRBV29-1 and J usage is TRBJ1-2; 10 positions agree with TRBD1. V dropped 1 base and J dropped 6; count of bases not matched to a gene: 8. The CDR3 has 15 amino acids. Germline CDR1 is SQVTM and CDR2 is ANQGSEA. CDR3 nucleotides: TGCAGCGTTGAAGCCGGGATCGGGACAGGGGATGGCTACACCTTC. Its translation is CSVEAGIGTGDGYTF.

Of note for this clone: Sequence at one end of the junction differs from germline and may be a read error. The chain combines TRBV9 with TRBJ1-1; the D is unclear. Germline V gene sequence: CDR1 SGDLS, CDR2 YYNGEE. The CDR3 sequence is 10 residues long. In nucleotides, the CDR3 is TGTGCCAGCAGCCCCCGCTGGTCGGACTTT. Translation gives CASSPRWSDF.

This clone was counted between two and nine times. This chain links TRBV29-1 with TRBJ2-2, with D unclear. Per germline, CDR1 SQVTM and CDR2 ANQGSEA. Trimming pared 3 bases from V and 0 bases from J, leaving 5 bases between. CDR3 length: 13 residues. The CDR3 DNA follows: TGCAGCGTTGATGGGACGAACACCGGGGAGCTGTTTTTT. This gives the protein CSVDGTNTGELFF.

Comment on this clone: Other nucleotide sequences in the sample specify the same CDR3. This chain connects TRBV30 to TRBJ1-5, with TRBD1 as a possible D gene (5 bases). CDR1 is GTSNPN and CDR2 is SVGIG in the germline V gene (reference sequence). Trimming took off 1 base at V and 4 bases at J, with 5 bases between the two ends. The CDR3 contains 12 residues. DNA of the CDR3: TGTGCCTGGAGTGCAGGGAATCAGCCCCAGCATTTT. It translates to CAWSAGNQPQHF.